This TCR beta chain was observed in a study of blood T cell repertoires in COVID-19. Here immunoSEQ multiplex PCR was the method, and the copy in TCRdb shows in-frame clones only, minus some. Here the sample spans 150,000 to 200,000 clones, under 90% being singletons. Trimming took 8 bases from V and 7 from J, leaving 17 bases between them. The CDR3 is 13 residues long. Germline CDR1 is MNHEY and CDR2 is SMNVEV (reference sequence). The material sequenced was PBMCs or T cells enriched from blood (not recorded which). The chain combines TRBV27 with TRBJ1-1; maybe TRBD1 (5 bases). The TCR was taken from a woman aged 55-69 years who had recovered from COVID-19. Here the CDR3 DNA reads TGTGCCAGCCAGCATGTTCTGGGGGGTGAAGCTTTCTTT. This gives the protein CASQHVLGGEAFF.